This T cell receptor beta chain appears in the sequencing data of a study of beta chain features in type 1 diabetes. Expressed TCRB transcripts got sequenced, as all isolated RNA was reverse transcribed. An average around 3.8 million reads came from naive, central memory and regulatory T cell samples. This table comes from immunoSEQ multiplex PCR, and its TCRdb copy is limited to in-frame clones, with some not included. Of about 130,000 clones listed, 7% to 10% are singletons. Over 95% purity was reached by all sorted populations. Study outcomes and limitations: Shortening of TCRB CDR3s, moderate but significant, appeared in all four CD4+ subsets of Type 1 diabetes patients. Comparison showed that naive, central memory and Treg TCRB repertoires appeared more similar among patients than among healthy donors. Among type 1 diabetes patients, VDJ junctions had fewer insertions and more deletions.

Concerning this clone itself: Its matching antigen is unknown.

CDR1 is SGHTA, CDR2 FQGNSA, per germline. After removal of 2 bases from V and 7 bases from J, the junction contained 7 bases not matched to a gene. The CDR3 extends over 15 amino acids. What was sequenced was central memory CD4+ T cells from blood. The V call is TRBV7-2, the J call TRBJ1-5, with 8 bases fitting TRBD1. The receptor was derived from a man aged 30-40 years with type 1 diabetes. The CDR3 nucleotides are TGTGCCAGCAGCTTATTTCAGGGGGCTGACCAGCCCCAGCATTTT. It translates to CASSLFQGADQPQHF.